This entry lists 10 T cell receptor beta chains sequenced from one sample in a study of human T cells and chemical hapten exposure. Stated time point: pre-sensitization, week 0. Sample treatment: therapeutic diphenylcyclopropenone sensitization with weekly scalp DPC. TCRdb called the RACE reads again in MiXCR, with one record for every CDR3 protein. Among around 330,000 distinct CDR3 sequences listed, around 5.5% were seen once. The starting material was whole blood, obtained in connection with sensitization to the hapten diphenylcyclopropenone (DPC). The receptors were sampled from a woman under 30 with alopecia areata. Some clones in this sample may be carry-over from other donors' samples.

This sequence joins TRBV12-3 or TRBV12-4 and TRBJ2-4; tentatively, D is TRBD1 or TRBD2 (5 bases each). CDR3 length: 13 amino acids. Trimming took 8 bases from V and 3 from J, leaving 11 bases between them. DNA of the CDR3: TGTGCCAGCGGGACGGCACTCAAAAACATTCAGTACTTC. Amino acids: CASGTALKNIQYF.

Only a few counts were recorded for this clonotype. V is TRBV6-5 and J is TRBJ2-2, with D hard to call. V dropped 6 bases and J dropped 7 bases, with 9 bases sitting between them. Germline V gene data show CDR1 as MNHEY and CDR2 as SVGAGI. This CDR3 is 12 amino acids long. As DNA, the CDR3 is TGTGCCAGCAGCCGCTTGGTCGGGGAGCTGTTTTTT. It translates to CASSRLVGELFF.

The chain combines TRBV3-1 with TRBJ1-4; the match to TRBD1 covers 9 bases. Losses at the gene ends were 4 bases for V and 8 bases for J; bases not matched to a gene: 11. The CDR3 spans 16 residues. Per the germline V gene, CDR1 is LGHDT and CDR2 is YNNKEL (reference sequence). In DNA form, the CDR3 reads TGTGCCAGCAGCCCCCTAAAGGGACAGGGTGAAGAAAAACTGTTTTTT. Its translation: CASSPLKGQGEEKLFF.

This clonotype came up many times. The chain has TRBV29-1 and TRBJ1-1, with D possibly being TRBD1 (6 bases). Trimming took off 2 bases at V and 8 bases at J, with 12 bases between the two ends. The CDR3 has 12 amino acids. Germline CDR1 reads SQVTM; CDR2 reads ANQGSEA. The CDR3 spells CSVERGKQEAFF. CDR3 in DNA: TGCAGCGTTGAAAGGGGGAAGCAGGAAGCTTTCTTT.

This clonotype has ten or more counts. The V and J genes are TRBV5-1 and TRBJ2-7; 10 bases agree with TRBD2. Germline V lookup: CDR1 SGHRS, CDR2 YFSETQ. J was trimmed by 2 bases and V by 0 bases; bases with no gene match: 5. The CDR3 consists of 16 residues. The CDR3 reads CASSLERGGATYEQYF. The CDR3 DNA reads TGCGCCAGCAGCTTGGAGCGGGGGGGCGCGACCTACGAGCAGTACTTC.

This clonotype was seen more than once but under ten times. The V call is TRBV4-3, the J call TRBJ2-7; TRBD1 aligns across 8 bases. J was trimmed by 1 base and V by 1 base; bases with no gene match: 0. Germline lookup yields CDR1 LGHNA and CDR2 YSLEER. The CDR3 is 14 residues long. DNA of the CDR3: TGCGCCAGCAGCCAAGGACAGGGGTCCTACGAGCAGTACTTC. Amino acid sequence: CASSQGQGSYEQYF.

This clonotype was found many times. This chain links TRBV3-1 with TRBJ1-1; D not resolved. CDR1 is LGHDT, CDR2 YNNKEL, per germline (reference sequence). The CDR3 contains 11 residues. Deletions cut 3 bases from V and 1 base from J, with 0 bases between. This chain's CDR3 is CASSQNTEAFF. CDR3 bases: TGTGCCAGCAGCCAGAACACTGAAGCTTTCTTT.

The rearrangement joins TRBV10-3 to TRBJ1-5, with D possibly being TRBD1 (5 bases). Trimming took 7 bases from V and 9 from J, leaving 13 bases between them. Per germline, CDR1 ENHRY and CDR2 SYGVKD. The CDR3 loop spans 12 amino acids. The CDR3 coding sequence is TGTGCCATCATGGGGGAGCTCGGGCCCCAGCATTTT. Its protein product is CAIMGELGPQHF.

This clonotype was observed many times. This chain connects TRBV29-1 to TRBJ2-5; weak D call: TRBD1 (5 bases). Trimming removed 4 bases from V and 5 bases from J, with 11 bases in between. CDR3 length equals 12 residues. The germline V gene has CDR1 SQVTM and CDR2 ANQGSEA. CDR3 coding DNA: TGCAGCGTTGCGCAGGGCTGGGAGACCCAGTACTTC. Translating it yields CSVAQGWETQYF.

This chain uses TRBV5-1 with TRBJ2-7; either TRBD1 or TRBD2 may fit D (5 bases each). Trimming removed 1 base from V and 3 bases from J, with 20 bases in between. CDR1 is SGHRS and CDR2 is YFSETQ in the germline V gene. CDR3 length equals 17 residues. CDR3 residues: CASSLSLEAGGFYEQYF. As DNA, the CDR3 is TGCGCCAGCAGCTTGTCTCTAGAGGCTGGGGGATTCTACGAGCAGTACTTC.